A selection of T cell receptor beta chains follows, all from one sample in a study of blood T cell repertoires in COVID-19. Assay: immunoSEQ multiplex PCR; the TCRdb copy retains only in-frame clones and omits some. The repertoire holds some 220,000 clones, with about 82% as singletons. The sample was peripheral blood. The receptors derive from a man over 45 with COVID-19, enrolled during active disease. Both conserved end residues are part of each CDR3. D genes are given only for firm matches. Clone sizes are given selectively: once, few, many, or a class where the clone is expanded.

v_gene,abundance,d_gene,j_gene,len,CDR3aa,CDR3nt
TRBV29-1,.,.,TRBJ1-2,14,CSVEDGNGFYGYTF,TGCAGCGTTGAAGATGGTAACGGGTTCTATGGCTACACCTTC
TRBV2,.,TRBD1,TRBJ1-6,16,CASSSPGGAYNSPLHF,TGTGCCAGCAGTTCGCCAGGGGGCGCTTATAATTCACCCCTCCACTTT
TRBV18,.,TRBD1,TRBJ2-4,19,CASSPGTGVPVGAKNIQYF,TGTGCCAGCTCGCCTGGGACAGGGGTCCCGGTGGGTGCCAAAAACATTCAGTACTTC
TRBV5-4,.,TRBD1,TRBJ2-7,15,CASSSPGQGGYEQYF,TGTGCCAGCAGCTCCCCGGGACAGGGGGGGTACGAGCAGTACTTC
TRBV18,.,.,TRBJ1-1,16,CASSPGTGKLSTEAFF,TGTGCCAGCTCACCAGGCACAGGGAAATTGAGTACTGAAGCTTTCTTT
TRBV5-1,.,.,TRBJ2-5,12,CASRLTQETQYF,TGCGCCAGCAGATTAACACAAGAGACCCAGTACTTC
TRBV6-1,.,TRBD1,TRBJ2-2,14,CASSETGVTGELFF,TGTGCCAGCAGTGAAACAGGGGTCACCGGGGAGCTGTTTTTT
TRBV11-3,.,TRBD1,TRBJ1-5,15,CASSPMGQDNQPQHF,TGTGCCAGCAGCCCTATGGGACAGGACAATCAGCCCCAGCATTTT
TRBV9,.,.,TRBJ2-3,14,CASSDEGRSDTQYF,TGTGCCAGCAGCGACGAAGGGAGATCAGATACGCAGTATTTT
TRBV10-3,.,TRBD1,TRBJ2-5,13,CAISATGEETQYF,TGTGCCATCAGTGCTACAGGGGAAGAGACCCAGTACTTC
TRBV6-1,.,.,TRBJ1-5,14,CASSEALRGGPQHF,TGTGCCAGCAGTGAAGCGCTTCGGGGGGGGCCCCAGCATTTT
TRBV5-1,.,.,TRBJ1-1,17,CASSSLQGLSGSTEAFF,TGCGCCAGCAGCTCTCTCCAGGGCTTAAGTGGAAGCACTGAAGCTTTCTTT
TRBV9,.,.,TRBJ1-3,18,CASSGSSGTTISGNTIYF,TGTGCCAGCAGCGGAAGCTCCGGGACAACCATCTCTGGAAACACCATATATTTT
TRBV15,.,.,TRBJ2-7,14,CATSMGRVSHEQYF,TGTGCCACCAGCATGGGTCGGGTTTCTCACGAGCAGTACTTC
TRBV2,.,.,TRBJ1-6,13,CATYPRQDSPLHF,TGTGCCACCTACCCGAGACAGGATTCACCCCTCCACTTT
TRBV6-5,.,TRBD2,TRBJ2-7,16,CASSYSTSGGSYEQYF,TGTGCCAGCAGTTACTCGACTAGCGGGGGCTCCTACGAGCAGTACTTC
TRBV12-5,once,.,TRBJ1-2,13,CASGSTGLAGYTF,TGTGCTAGTGGTTCCACAGGGCTGGCGGGCTACACCTTC
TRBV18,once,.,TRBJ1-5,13,CASSTGLDQPQHF,TGTGCCAGCTCAACAGGGTTGGATCAGCCCCAGCATTTT
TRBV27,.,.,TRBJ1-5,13,CASSFARDQPQHF,TGTGCCAGCAGTTTTGCGCGGGACCAGCCCCAGCATTTT
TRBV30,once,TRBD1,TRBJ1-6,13,CAWRRGMWSPLHF,TGTGCCTGGCGCAGGGGGATGTGGTCACCCCTCCACTTT
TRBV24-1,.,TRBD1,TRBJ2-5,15,CATSDFPGGAETQYF,TGTGCCACCAGTGATTTTCCAGGGGGCGCGGAGACCCAGTACTTC
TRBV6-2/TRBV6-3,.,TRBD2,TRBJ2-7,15,CASSYSGGAGYEQYF,TGTGCCAGCAGTTACAGCGGGGGGGCCGGTTACGAGCAGTACTTC
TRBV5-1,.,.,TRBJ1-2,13,CASSLQPNYGYTF,TGCGCCAGCAGCTTACAACCTAACTATGGCTACACCTTC
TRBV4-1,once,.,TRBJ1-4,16,CASSQAMDISNEKLFF,TGCGCCAGCAGCCAAGCGATGGACATTTCTAATGAAAAACTGTTTTTT
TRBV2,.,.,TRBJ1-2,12,CASSEGGNGYTF,TGTGCCAGCAGTGAGGGAGGGAACGGCTACACCTTC
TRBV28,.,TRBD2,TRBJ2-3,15,CASSWVMGGMDTQYF,TGTGCCAGCAGTTGGGTGATGGGAGGGATGGATACGCAGTATTTT
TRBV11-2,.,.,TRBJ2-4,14,CASSPGSGENIQYF,TGTGCCAGCAGCCCCGGGTCCGGGGAGAACATTCAGTACTTC
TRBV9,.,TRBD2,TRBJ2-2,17,CASSPRAGSLNTGELFF,TGTGCCAGCAGCCCTAGAGCGGGATCCCTAAACACCGGGGAGCTGTTTTTT
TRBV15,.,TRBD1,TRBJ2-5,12,CATRQDRTSQYF,TGTGCCACCAGACAGGACAGGACATCCCAGTACTTC
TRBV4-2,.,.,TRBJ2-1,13,CASSQDVDGEQFF,TGTGCCAGCAGCCAAGATGTAGACGGGGAGCAGTTCTTC
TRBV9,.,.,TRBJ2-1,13,CASSVAGSGEQFF,TGTGCCAGCAGCGTGGCCGGATCGGGTGAGCAGTTCTTC
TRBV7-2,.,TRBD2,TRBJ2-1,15,CASSLPLRGGSEQFF,TGTGCCAGCAGCTTACCTCTTCGGGGGGGTAGTGAGCAGTTCTTC
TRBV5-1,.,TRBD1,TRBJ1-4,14,CASSPGGPNEKLFF,TGCGCCAGCAGCCCAGGGGGCCCAAATGAAAAACTGTTTTTT
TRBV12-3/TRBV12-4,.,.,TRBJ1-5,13,CASTLSGGQPQHF,TGTGCCAGCACCCTCTCAGGCGGGCAGCCCCAGCATTTT
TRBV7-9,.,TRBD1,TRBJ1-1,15,CASSSRQGAFGEAFF,TGTGCCAGCAGCTCCAGACAGGGGGCGTTCGGCGAAGCTTTCTTT
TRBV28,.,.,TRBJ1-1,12,CASTDSLTEAFF,TGTGCCAGCACTGACAGTCTCACTGAAGCTTTCTTT
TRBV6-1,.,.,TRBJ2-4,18,CASSVPSGVPWPKNIQYF,TGTGCCAGCAGTGTTCCCTCAGGGGTCCCGTGGCCCAAAAACATTCAGTACTTC
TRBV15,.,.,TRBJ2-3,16,CATSRDKEPGTDTQYF,TGTGCCACCAGCAGAGATAAGGAGCCTGGCACAGATACGCAGTATTTT
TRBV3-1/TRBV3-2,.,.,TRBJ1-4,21,CASSQDLLRGRSQATNEKLFF,TGTGCCAGCAGCCAAGATTTATTGCGGGGTCGAAGTCAAGCAACTAATGAAAAACTGTTTTTT
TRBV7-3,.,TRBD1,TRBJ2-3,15,CASSRTGGGTDTQYF,TGTGCCAGCAGCCGGACAGGGGGCGGCACAGATACGCAGTATTTT
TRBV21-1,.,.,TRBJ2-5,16,CASSKARVSKQETQYF,TGTGCCAGCAGCAAAGCGCGGGTCTCGAAGCAAGAGACCCAGTACTTC
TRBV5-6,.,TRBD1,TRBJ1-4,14,CASSLYPGGEKLFF,TGTGCCAGCAGCTTGTATCCAGGGGGTGAAAAACTGTTTTTT
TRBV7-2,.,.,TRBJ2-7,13,CASSSPVVYEQYF,TGTGCCAGCAGCTCCCCGGTCGTCTACGAGCAGTACTTC
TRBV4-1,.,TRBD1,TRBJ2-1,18,CASSQVSSGTGGRVEQFF,TGCGCCAGCAGCCAAGTTTCATCCGGGACAGGGGGCAGGGTTGAGCAGTTCTTC
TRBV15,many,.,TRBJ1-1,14,CATSRDVGGFEAFF,TGTGCCACCAGCAGAGATGTTGGGGGGTTTGAAGCTTTCTTT
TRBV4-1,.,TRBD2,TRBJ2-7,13,CASSPGLELEQYF,TGCGCCAGCAGCCCGGGACTAGAACTCGAGCAGTACTTC
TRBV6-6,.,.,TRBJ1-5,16,CASSPWDRGGNQPQHF,TGTGCCAGCAGTCCCTGGGATCGGGGTGGCAATCAGCCCCAGCATTTT
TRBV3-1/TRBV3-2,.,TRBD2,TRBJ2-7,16,CASSQPTSGGAGEQYF,TGTGCCAGCAGCCAACCGACTAGCGGGGGGGCCGGCGAGCAGTACTTC
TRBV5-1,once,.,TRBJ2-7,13,CASSPDSPAEQYF,TGCGCCAGCAGCCCCGACAGTCCGGCCGAGCAGTACTTC
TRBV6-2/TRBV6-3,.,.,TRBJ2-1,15,CASSYDVLRRVEQFF,TGTGCCAGCAGTTACGACGTCCTTAGGAGAGTTGAGCAGTTCTTC
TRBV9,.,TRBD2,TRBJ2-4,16,CASSVTYGGTKNIQYF,TGTGCCAGCAGCGTAACATACGGGGGGACCAAAAACATTCAGTACTTC
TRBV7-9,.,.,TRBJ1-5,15,CASSMGLEGNQPQHF,TGTGCCAGCAGCATGGGATTGGAGGGCAATCAGCCCCAGCATTTT
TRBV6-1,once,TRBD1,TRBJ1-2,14,CASSESWDRGGYTF,TGTGCCAGCAGTGAAAGCTGGGACAGGGGTGGCTACACCTTC
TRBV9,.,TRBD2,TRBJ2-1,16,CASSGRILAGYNEQFF,TGTGCCAGCAGCGGACGGATACTAGCGGGGTACAATGAGCAGTTCTTC
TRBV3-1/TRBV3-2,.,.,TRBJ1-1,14,CASSQEVRGAEAFF,TGTGCCAGCAGCCAAGAAGTTCGTGGAGCCGAAGCTTTCTTT
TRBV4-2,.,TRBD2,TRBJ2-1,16,CASSQDPAGVQYEQFF,TGTGCCAGCAGCCAAGACCCAGCGGGGGTTCAGTATGAGCAGTTCTTC
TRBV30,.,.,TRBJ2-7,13,CAWSRRGSYEQYF,TGTGCCTGGAGCCGACGGGGCTCCTACGAGCAGTACTTC
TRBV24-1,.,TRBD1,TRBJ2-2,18,CATSDPLITGVNTGELFF,TGTGCCACCAGTGACCCCCTAATCACAGGGGTCAACACCGGGGAGCTGTTTTTT
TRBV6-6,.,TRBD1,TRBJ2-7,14,CASRSGTGGYEQYF,TGTGCCAGCAGATCCGGGACAGGGGGGTACGAGCAGTACTTC